This section outlines one TCR beta chain sequence together with its context. At one end the junction does not follow the germline gene, possibly because of a read error. The CDR3 consists of 12 residues. The data belong to a study of blood T cells in healthy people across ages. A second about 7 to 11 cycle PCR used barcoded and J-beta primers. One entry per CDR3 protein, called by TCRdb with MiXCR from the 5' RACE reads. The table includes 1.5 million to 2 million distinct CDR3 sequences, about 50% detected once. The chain employs TRBV12-3 or TRBV12-4 and TRBJ2-7, with D perhaps being TRBD1 or TRBD2 (5 bases each). The source of this sequence is a woman aged 40 to 49 in good health. The sequencing sample was made of blood. The CDR3: CASTPGSNERYF. Here the CDR3 DNA reads TGTGCCAGCACGCCAGGGAGTAACGAGCGGTACTTC.